A single sample is the source of the 27 T cell receptor beta chains below, sequenced in a study of post-analysis software for immune sequencing data. Prepared libraries of TCR beta cDNA carried unique molecular identifiers. TCRdb processed the PCR reads anew with MiXCR; each CDR3 protein has one entry. The sample lists some 500,000 distinct CDR3 sequences, roughly 46% seen once, with 12% in the top ten. Study results and caveats: In patients, TRBV5-6, TRBV5-1 and TRBV20-1 belonged to roughly five TRBV segments found more frequently than in controls.

Antigens of these TCRs are unknown. The material sequenced was blood. These receptors all come from a girl aged 5 to 17 with multiple sclerosis.

About this clonotype: At one of its ends the junction is not consistent with the germline gene, which may arise from a read error. The genes are TRBV10-3 and TRBJ1-6; no clear D gene. CDR1 and CDR2 (germline): ENHRY, SYGVKD. The CDR3 contains 13 residues. As DNA, the CDR3 is TGTGCCATCAGAGGGCAGTATGATTCACCCCCCCACTTT. This codes for CAIRGQYDSPPHF.

The chain couples TRBV24-1 to TRBJ1-1; D remains ambiguous. The germline gives CDR1 KGHDR, CDR2 SFDVKD. Trimming took off 7 bases at V and 0 bases at J, with 8 bases between the two ends. This CDR3 comprises 13 residues. CDR3 sequence (DNA): TGTGCCACCAGAGGACGGCTGAACACTGAAGCTTTCTTT. Its translation: CATRGRLNTEAFF.

For this clonotype: Mismatch with germline at one junction end may stem from a read error. Here the CDR3 DNA reads TGTGCCGGCAGCACAGAGGGCATTAACTATGGCTACACCTTC. Its protein product is CAGSTEGINYGYTF. V and J are TRBV7-2 and TRBJ1-2, with no clear D. Germline V gene data show CDR1 as SGHTA and CDR2 as FQGNSA. The CDR3 covers 14 residues.

V gene TRBV28 combines with J gene TRBJ2-7; no firm D call. The CDR3 is 13 amino acids. Germline-derived CDR1 and CDR2 are MDHEN and SYDVKM. V dropped 7 bases and J dropped 7 bases, with 17 bases sitting between them. The CDR3 sequence: CASKSPGLVEQYF. As DNA, the CDR3 is TGTGCCAGCAAATCCCCGGGTCTAGTAGAGCAGTACTTC.

This clonotype was recorded a few times. The chain links TRBV20-1 to TRBJ2-7; no reliable D call. Germline loops: CDR1 DFQATT, CDR2 SNEGSKA (reference sequence). V gave up 3 bases and J gave up 5 bases, with 17 bases separating them. The CDR3 contains 14 residues. CDR3 coding DNA: TGCAGTGCTAGGGGAAGGCGACGGGTTAACGAGCAGTACTTC. This translates into CSARGRRRVNEQYF.

V gene TRBV6-2 or TRBV6-3 combines with J gene TRBJ2-1; 9 nucleotides align to TRBD2. Germline-derived CDR1 and CDR2 are MNHEY and SVGEGT. The CDR3 is 20 residues long. J lost 5 bases, V lost 0 bases, and 17 bases had no gene match. The CDR3 sequence: CASSYSMGLAGYHLNNEQFF. The DNA for the CDR3 is TGTGCCAGCAGTTACTCGATGGGTCTAGCGGGATATCACCTTAACAATGAGCAGTTCTTC.

The chain uses TRBV7-9 and TRBJ1-2, with TRBD1 matching 9 bases. The CDR3 covers 15 residues. The germline CDR1 and CDR2 sequences are SEHNR and FQNEAQ (reference sequence). Trimming took 5 bases from V and 4 from J; bases not matched to a gene: 8. CDR3 sequence reads: CASSPRTGVSYGYTF. DNA of the CDR3: TGTGCCAGCAGCCCAAGGACAGGGGTGAGCTATGGCTACACCTTC. The whole variable domain, filled in from reference TRBV7-9 and TRBJ1-2, reads DTGVSQNPRHKITKRGQNVTFRCDPISEHNRLYWYRQTLGQGPEFLTYFQNEAQLEKSRLLSDRFSAERPKGSFSTLEIQRTEQGDSAMYLCASSPRTGVSYGYTFGSGTRLTVV.

This chain links TRBV28 with TRBJ1-2; D may be TRBD1 (6 bases). Trimming stripped 2 bases from V and 2 bases from J, with 9 bases between. Germline-derived CDR1 and CDR2 are MDHEN and SYDVKM. The CDR3 runs to 14 residues. The chain's CDR3 is CASSLGTRNYGYTF. The DNA for the CDR3 is TGTGCCAGCAGTTTAGGGACACGGAACTATGGCTACACCTTC.

This clonotype was seen a handful of times. V gene TRBV12-5 combines with J gene TRBJ2-1, with no clear D. Trimming left V 2 bases short and J 3 bases short, with 14 bases between. Germline V lookup: CDR1 LGHNT, CDR2 FRNRAP. This CDR3 is 16 amino acids long. CDR3 in amino acids: CASGLLDRRGYNEQFF. CDR3 sequence (DNA): TGTGCTAGTGGTTTGCTGGACCGCCGTGGCTACAATGAGCAGTTCTTC.

This rearrangement joins TRBV5-1 to TRBJ2-1; D gene unclear. Germline V gene lookup returns CDR1 SGHRS and CDR2 YFSETQ. The V end was cut by 1 base, the J end by 15 bases, with 20 bases between. This CDR3 spans 14 amino acids. DNA of the CDR3: TGCGCCAGCAGCTTGAAGCCTCTTCTTCTAGGCTGGTTCTTC. This gives the protein CASSLKPLLLGWFF. Filled out from reference TRBV5-1 and TRBJ2-1, the complete variable domain reads KAGVTQTPRYLIKTRGQQVTLSCSPISGHRSVSWYQQTPGQGLQFLFEYFSETQRNKGNFPGRFSGRQFSNSRSEMNVSTLELGDSALYLCASSLKPLLLGWFFGPGTRLTVL.

This clonotype was observed a handful of times. V gene TRBV10-3 combines with J gene TRBJ1-2, with 8 bases that match TRBD1. CDR1 ENHRY and CDR2 SYGVKD come from the germline V gene. The CDR3 contains 14 residues. V gave up 3 bases and J gave up 2 bases; unmatched junction bases: 2. The CDR3 loop reads CAISERTGNYGYTF. CDR3 coding DNA: TGTGCCATCAGTGAAAGGACAGGGAACTATGGCTACACCTTC.

V is TRBV7-2 and J is TRBJ1-2; D possibly corresponds to TRBD1 (6 bases). Germline lookup yields CDR1 SGHTA and CDR2 FQGNSA. Trimming stripped 7 bases from V and 2 bases from J, with 14 bases between. The CDR3 is 14 amino acids. The CDR3 sequence is CASTPVQGNYGYTF. Written as DNA, the CDR3 is TGTGCCAGCACCCCCGTACAGGGAAACTATGGCTACACCTTC.

In nucleotides, the CDR3 is TGTGCCAGCAGTCTCGATTTACGGGGGACTGGGGCCAACGTCCTGACTTTC. It is translated as CASSLDLRGTGANVLTF. The chain combines TRBV7-3 with TRBJ2-6; TRBD2 might be the D (6 bases). This CDR3 is 17 amino acids long. CDR1 and CDR2 from the germline V gene are SGHTA and FQGTGA. Trimming stripped 6 bases from V and 2 bases from J, with 17 bases between.

The chain links TRBV29-1 to TRBJ2-5; possibly TRBD2 for D (5 bases). Germline V lookup: CDR1 SQVTM, CDR2 ANQGSEA. The CDR3 is 11 amino acids. V dropped 6 bases and J dropped 4 bases, with 9 bases sitting between them. The CDR3 DNA reads TGCAGCGTCCTGGACTTAGAGACCCAGTACTTC. Amino acids: CSVLDLETQYF. Full variable domain (rest looked up from reference TRBV29-1 and TRBJ2-5): SAVISQKPSRDICQRGTSLTIQCQVDSQVTMMFWYRQQPGQSLTLIATANQGSEATYESGFVIDKFPISRPNLTFSTLTVSNMSPEDSSIYLCSVLDLETQYFGPGTRLLVL.

The chain recombines TRBV5-1 with TRBJ1-4; the D gene is possibly TRBD1 (6 bases). V was shortened by 1 base and J by 7 bases, with 11 bases between the two germline ends. In germline, CDR1 is SGHRS, CDR2 YFSETQ. This CDR3 has 14 residues. CDR3 residues: CASSLRQGPEKLFF. The CDR3, as DNA: TGCGCCAGCAGCTTGCGGCAGGGGCCTGAAAAACTGTTTTTT. The full variable domain, its missing parts supplied by reference TRBV5-1 and TRBJ1-4, is KAGVTQTPRYLIKTRGQQVTLSCSPISGHRSVSWYQQTPGQGLQFLFEYFSETQRNKGNFPGRFSGRQFSNSRSEMNVSTLELGDSALYLCASSLRQGPEKLFFGSGTQLSVL.

V usage is TRBV12-3 or TRBV12-4 and J usage is TRBJ2-7; 8 bases are shared with TRBD1. J gave up 0 bases and V 4 bases, and 5 bases lay outside the gene matches. This CDR3 has 15 amino acids. The CDR3 bases are TGTGCCAGCAGTTCCACAGGGGGGTCCTCCTACGAGCAGTACTTC. Translation gives CASSSTGGSSYEQYF.

This clonotype was recorded a few times. This chain joins TRBV7-9 and TRBJ1-2, with no clear D. CDR1 and CDR2 from the germline V gene are SEHNR and FQNEAQ (reference sequence). V lost 2 bases, J lost 1 base, and 14 bases lay in between. The CDR3 runs 16 residues. CDR3 sequence reads: CASSLSSAGLNYGYTF. CDR3 coding DNA: TGTGCCAGCAGCTTATCGTCGGCGGGCCTTAACTATGGCTACACCTTC.

This clonotype came up once. The chain recombines TRBV24-1 with TRBJ2-1; maybe TRBD1 (5 bases). The germline V gene has CDR1 KGHDR and CDR2 SFDVKD. Deletions cut 6 bases from V and 0 bases from J, with 11 bases between. This CDR3 is built from 15 residues. CDR3 loop: CATSSRASSYNEQFF. The CDR3 nucleotides are TGTGCCACCAGTTCCAGGGCGAGCTCCTACAATGAGCAGTTCTTC.

The chain has TRBV29-1 and TRBJ1-1; D may be TRBD1 (6 bases). CDR3 length: 14 amino acids. Germline CDR1 reads SQVTM; CDR2 reads ANQGSEA. V dropped 4 bases and J dropped 1 base, with 13 bases sitting between them. The CDR3 DNA reads TGCAGCGTTGTAAGAAGGGGGGGGAACACTGAAGCTTTCTTT. It encodes CSVVRRGGNTEAFF.

This clonotype showed up just a few times. This rearrangement joins TRBV20-1 to TRBJ2-1; weak D call: TRBD2 (5 bases). V was trimmed by 6 bases and J by 3 bases, leaving 15 bases between them. The CDR3 is 14 residues long. The V gene's germline CDR1 is DFQATT and CDR2 SNEGSKA (reference sequence). CDR3 loop: CSATVGAYYNEQFF. CDR3 bases: TGCAGTGCGACCGTGGGAGCATACTACAATGAGCAGTTCTTC.

This sequence joins TRBV3-1 and TRBJ1-6; unclear D gene. The V gene's germline CDR1 is LGHDT and CDR2 YNNKEL (reference sequence). CDR3 length: 15 residues. V lost 6 bases, J lost 10 bases, and 19 bases lay in between. CDR3 coding DNA: TGTGCCAGCAGGGCTAGGGTTGATTCTCTATCACCCCTCCACTTT. It encodes CASRARVDSLSPLHF.

The chain links TRBV7-2 to TRBJ1-5; D gene uncertain. This CDR3 region has 12 residues. CDR1 and CDR2 (germline): SGHTA, FQGNSA. V lost 4 bases and J 4 bases, leaving 5 bases between the germline ends. CDR3 nucleotides: TGTGCCAGCAGCTCCACTAATCAGCCCCAGCATTTT. It codes for CASSSTNQPQHF.

This rearrangement joins TRBV12-3 or TRBV12-4 to TRBJ2-7, with 7 positions matching TRBD2. J lost 6 bases, V lost 6 bases, and 5 bases had no gene match. The CDR3 extends over 12 amino acids. The CDR3 spells CASSSGLGEQYF. DNA of the CDR3: TGTGCCAGCAGCTCTGGACTAGGCGAGCAGTACTTC.

This clonotype was counted only a few times. The J gene is TRBJ2-7, the V gene TRBV4-2, with D perhaps assigned TRBD1 or TRBD2 (6 bases each). Germline CDR1 is LGHNA and CDR2 is YNFKEQ. The CDR3 loop spans 14 amino acids. V was clipped by 4 bases and J by 3 bases, with 13 bases between them. CDR3 amino acids: CASSPRKGGYEQYF. CDR3 in DNA: TGTGCCAGCAGCCCCCGTAAGGGGGGCTACGAGCAGTACTTC.

The chain recombines TRBV12-3 or TRBV12-4 with TRBJ2-3; no definite D call. Trimming took 9 bases from V and 4 from J, leaving 11 bases between them. This CDR3 comprises 12 residues. CDR3 DNA: TGTGCCAGTGGGATAGTGCCAGATACGCAGTATTTT. Protein sequence: CASGIVPDTQYF.

This clonotype was seen a handful of times. The rearrangement joins TRBV7-9 to TRBJ1-4; D might be TRBD1 (5 bases). Deletions cut 5 bases from V and 7 bases from J, with 14 bases between. This CDR3 comprises 14 residues. Looked up from germline, CDR1 is SEHNR and CDR2 is FQNEAQ (reference sequence). DNA of the CDR3: TGTGCCAGCAGCCCCCAGGGTTTCGGTGAAAAACTGTTTTTT. Residues: CASSPQGFGEKLFF.

The table lists this clonotype with a few counts. This chain joins TRBV29-1 and TRBJ2-7; the D gene is possibly TRBD1 (7 bases). Trimming took off 6 bases at V and 1 base at J, with 10 bases between the two ends. Germline V gene data show CDR1 as SQVTM and CDR2 as ANQGSEA. The length of the CDR3 is 12 residues. DNA of the CDR3: TGCAGCGTACAGGGGAGGTCCTACGAGCAGTACTTC. Encoded protein: CSVQGRSYEQYF.